This paragraph reports one T cell receptor (beta chain). Its specific antigen is unknown. Qualities for individual bases were not recorded, and no much larger clone is one base off. Trimming takes 2 bases off V and 5 bases off J; junction bases not matched to a gene: 13. Taken from the germline V gene (reference sequence), the CDR1 and CDR2 loops are GTSNPN and SVGIG. Its CDR3 holds 16 amino acids, cysteine through phenylalanine. The kept DNA is CDR3 alone, 48 bases in frame from the first base. This entry belongs to a study of OX40 agonist ivuxolimab in advanced cancers. General notes on the study: Ivuxolimab was an agonistic, fully human IgG2 monoclonal antibody directed against OX40 (CD134), a costimulatory receptor. Intravenous ivuxolimab was administered to patients every 2 weeks at six dose levels: 0.01, 0.1, 0.3, 1.5, 3 and 10 mg/kg. Of the approximately 50 patients in dose escalation, some 19 had hepatocellular carcinoma, some 15 had melanoma, 9 had renal cell carcinoma and 9 had head and neck cancer. The dose-escalation cohort was around 83% male with a mean age of roughly 60 years, ranging from roughly 23 to 90. Patients were allowed to have had prior anti-PD-1, anti-PD-L1 or anti-CTLA-4 therapy, and more than 30% of the dose-escalation patients had previously received checkpoint inhibitors. Partial responses occurred in three dose-escalation patients, of whom one had hepatocellular carcinoma and two had cutaneous melanoma. The purpose of peripheral TCRbeta sequencing was to test whether ivuxolimab changed TCR sequence diversity and led to clonal T-cell expansion. The paper reports the monotherapy dose-escalation portion (N of about 50 patients) of the phase I ivuxolimab trial.

The trial excluded patients who had a history of autoimmune disease or were on systemic immunosuppression. In every dose cohort, peripheral blood was drawn for TCR sequencing at baseline, cycle 4 day 1, and cycle 7 day 1. The samples were taken from a phase I, first-in-human, multicenter, open-label dose-escalation trial of ivuxolimab. Adults with locally advanced or metastatic melanoma, renal cell carcinoma, hepatocellular carcinoma or head and neck squamous cell carcinoma were enrolled in the trial. CD4+ and CD8+ T cells were sorted separately from peripheral blood before TCR sequencing. The full study reports these points: At doses of 0.1 to 3.0 mg/kg, clonal expansion of both CD4+ and CD8+ blood T cells was observed from baseline to week 6. Antigen specificity was not determined for the clonally expanded peripheral T cells. Low levels of normalized T-cell clonal expansion were also shown by some nonresponding patients. Partial responders in the 0.1-3.0 mg/kg groups had among the lowest normalized peripheral clonal expansion, especially among CD8+ T cells. On average, CD8+ T cells showed more expanded clones than CD4+ T cells after ivuxolimab.

Genomic DNA was extracted from sorted cells for sequencing of the TCRbeta CDR3 region. The immunoSEQ Assay was used for sequencing of TCRbeta CDR3 regions. This immuneACCESS table, as held by TCRdb, lists in-frame sequences with V and J called but not all clones. Of the missing ones, under half trace to an unresolved V gene in checked studies; the others have no known cause. Counted in this sample were about 66,000 clones; about 85% of them appeared once. Roughly 4% of the sample is in the top ten clones. The clonotype was recovered from an adult with an advanced solid tumor such as melanoma, head and neck, liver or kidney cancer. This specimen was CD4+ or CD8+ T cells sorted from blood, taken in a trial of the OX40 agonist ivuxolimab. The rearrangement joined TRBV30 to TRBJ1-2, with TRBD1 identical over 8 junction bases. The CDR3 reads as follows: CAWSPWTGLVRYGYTF. The nucleotide sequence reads as follows: TGTGCCTGGAGTCCCTGGACAGGGCTGGTTCGTTATGGCTACACCTTC.